This T cell receptor (beta chain) was sequenced during a study of early T cells in non-severe SARS-CoV-2 infection. This CDR3 contains 16 residues. Trimming cost V 3 bases and J 2 bases; bases outside gene matches: 7. Via MiXCR, TCRdb re-called the 5' RACE reads, giving one row per CDR3 protein. The table lists about 63,000 distinct CDR3 sequences, around 13% of them singletons. In its sample, this clonotype was seen many times. The TCR originated in an adult who was a healthcare worker with PCR-confirmed SARS-CoV-2 infection or an uninfected control (not recorded which). V is TRBV12-3 or TRBV12-4 and J is TRBJ2-5, with 9 bases aligning to TRBD2. Specimen: whole blood. CDR3 DNA: TGTGCCAGCAGTTTCGGTAGCGGGGGCGGACAAGAGACCCAGTACTTC. It is translated as CASSFGSGGGQETQYF.